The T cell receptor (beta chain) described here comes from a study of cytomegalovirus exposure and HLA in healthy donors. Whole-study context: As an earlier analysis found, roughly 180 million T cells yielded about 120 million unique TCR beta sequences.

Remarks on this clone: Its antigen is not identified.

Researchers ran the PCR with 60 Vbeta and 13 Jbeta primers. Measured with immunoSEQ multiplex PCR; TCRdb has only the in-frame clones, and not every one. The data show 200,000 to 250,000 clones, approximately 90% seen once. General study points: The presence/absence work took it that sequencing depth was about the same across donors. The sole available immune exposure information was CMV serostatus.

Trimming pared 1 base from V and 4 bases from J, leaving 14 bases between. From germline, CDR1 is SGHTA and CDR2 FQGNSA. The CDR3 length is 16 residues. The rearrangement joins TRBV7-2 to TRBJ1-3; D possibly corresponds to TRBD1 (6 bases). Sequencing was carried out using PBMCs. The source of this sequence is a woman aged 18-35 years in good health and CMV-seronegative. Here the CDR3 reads CASSLVARGTGNTIYF. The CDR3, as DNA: TGTGCCAGCAGCTTAGTGGCCAGGGGAACGGGAAACACCATATATTTT.